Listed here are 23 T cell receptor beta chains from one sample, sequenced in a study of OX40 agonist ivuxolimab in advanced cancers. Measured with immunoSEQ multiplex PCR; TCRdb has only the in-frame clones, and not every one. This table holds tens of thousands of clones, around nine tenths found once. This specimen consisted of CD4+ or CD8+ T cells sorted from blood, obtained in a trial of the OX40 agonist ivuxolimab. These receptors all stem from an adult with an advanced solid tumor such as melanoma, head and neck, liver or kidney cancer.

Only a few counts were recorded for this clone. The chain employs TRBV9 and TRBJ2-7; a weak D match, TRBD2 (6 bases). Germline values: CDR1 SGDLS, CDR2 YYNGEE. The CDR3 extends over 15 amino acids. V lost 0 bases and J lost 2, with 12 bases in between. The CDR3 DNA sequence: TGTGCCAGCAGCGTAGAGGAGGGCAGGGCCTACGAGCAGTACTTC. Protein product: CASSVEEGRAYEQYF.

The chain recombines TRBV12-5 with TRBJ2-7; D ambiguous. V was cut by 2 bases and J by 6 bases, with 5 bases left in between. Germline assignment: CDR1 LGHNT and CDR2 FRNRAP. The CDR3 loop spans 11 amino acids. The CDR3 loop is CASGLISEQYF. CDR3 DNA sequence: TGTGCTAGTGGTTTGATCAGCGAGCAGTACTTC.

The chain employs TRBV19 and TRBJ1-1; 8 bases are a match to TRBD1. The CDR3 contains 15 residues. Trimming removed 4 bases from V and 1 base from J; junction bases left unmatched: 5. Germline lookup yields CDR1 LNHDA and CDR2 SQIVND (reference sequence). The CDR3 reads CASSTDRGGNTEAFF. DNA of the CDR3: TGTGCCAGTAGTACCGACAGGGGTGGGAACACTGAAGCTTTCTTT.

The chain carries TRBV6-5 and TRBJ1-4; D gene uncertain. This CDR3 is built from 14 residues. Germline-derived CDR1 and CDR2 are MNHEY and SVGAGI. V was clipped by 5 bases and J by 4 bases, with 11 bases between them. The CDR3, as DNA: TGTGCCAGCAGTGAGACGGTTGTTAATGAAAAACTGTTTTTT. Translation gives CASSETVVNEKLFF.

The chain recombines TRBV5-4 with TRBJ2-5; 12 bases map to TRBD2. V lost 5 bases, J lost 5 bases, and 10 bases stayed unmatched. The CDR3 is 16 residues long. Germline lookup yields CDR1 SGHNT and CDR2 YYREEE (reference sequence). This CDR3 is CASSPSGGAGGETQYF. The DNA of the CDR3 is TGTGCCAGCAGTCCTAGCGGGGGGGCCGGGGGTGAGACCCAGTACTTC.

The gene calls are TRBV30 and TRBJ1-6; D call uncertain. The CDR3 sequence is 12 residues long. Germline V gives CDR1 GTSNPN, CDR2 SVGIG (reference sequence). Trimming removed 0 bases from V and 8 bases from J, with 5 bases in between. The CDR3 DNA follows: TGTGCCTGGAGTGTGATGGATTCACCCCTCCACTTT. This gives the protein CAWSVMDSPLHF.

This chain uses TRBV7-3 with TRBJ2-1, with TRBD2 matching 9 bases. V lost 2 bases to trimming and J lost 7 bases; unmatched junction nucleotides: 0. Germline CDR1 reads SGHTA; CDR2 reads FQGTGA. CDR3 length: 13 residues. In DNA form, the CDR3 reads TGTGCCAGCAGCTTACTAGCGGGGAATGAGCAGTTCTTC. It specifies CASSLLAGNEQFF.

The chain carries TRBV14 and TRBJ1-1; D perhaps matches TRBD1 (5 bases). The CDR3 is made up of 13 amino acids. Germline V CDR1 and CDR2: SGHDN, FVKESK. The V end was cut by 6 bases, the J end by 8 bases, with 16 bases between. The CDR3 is CASRPGTAKEAFF. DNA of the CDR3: TGTGCCAGCAGACCCGGGACGGCTAAAGAAGCTTTCTTT.

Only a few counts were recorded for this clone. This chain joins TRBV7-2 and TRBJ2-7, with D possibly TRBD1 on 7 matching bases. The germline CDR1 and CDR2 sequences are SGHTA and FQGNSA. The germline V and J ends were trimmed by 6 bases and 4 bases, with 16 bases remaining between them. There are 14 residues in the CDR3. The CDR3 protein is CASSPLPGGYEQYF. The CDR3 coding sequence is TGTGCCAGCAGTCCCCTCCCAGGGGGGTACGAGCAGTACTTC.

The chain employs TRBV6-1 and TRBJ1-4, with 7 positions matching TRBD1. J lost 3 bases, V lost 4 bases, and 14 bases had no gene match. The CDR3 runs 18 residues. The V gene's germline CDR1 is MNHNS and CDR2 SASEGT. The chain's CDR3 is CASSAQPPDRDSNEKLFF. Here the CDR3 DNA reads TGTGCCAGCAGTGCGCAACCTCCAGACAGGGACTCTAATGAAAAACTGTTTTTT.

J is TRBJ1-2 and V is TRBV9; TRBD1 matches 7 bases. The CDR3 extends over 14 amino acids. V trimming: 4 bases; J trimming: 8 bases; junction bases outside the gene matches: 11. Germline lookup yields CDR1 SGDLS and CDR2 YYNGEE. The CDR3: CASSTQGTAVGYTF. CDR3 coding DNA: TGTGCCAGCAGCACCCAAGGGACAGCTGTGGGCTACACCTTC.

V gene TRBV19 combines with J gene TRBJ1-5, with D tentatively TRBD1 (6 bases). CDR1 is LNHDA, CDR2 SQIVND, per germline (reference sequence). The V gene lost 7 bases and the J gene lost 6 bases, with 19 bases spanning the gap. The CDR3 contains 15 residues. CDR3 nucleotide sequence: TGTGCCAGTATGAGGACCCCGGGGGACATTCAGCCCCAGCATTTT. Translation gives CASMRTPGDIQPQHF.

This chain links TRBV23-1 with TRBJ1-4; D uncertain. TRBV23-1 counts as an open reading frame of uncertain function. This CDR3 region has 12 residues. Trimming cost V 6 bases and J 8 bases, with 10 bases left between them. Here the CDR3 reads CASSLGREKLFF. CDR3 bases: TGCGCCAGCAGCCTTGGTAGGGAAAAACTGTTTTTT.

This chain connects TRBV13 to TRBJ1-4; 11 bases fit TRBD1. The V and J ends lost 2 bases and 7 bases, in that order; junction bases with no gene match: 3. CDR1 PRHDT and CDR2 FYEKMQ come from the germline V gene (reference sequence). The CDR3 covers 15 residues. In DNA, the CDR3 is TGTGCCAGCAGCTTATCCGGGACAGGGGGTGAAAAACTGTTTTTT. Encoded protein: CASSLSGTGGEKLFF.

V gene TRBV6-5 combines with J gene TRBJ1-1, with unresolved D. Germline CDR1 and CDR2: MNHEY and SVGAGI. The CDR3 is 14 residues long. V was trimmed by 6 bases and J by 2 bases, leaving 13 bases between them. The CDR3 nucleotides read TGTGCCAGCAGCCAGCAGGCTTTAAACACTGAAGCTTTCTTT. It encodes CASSQQALNTEAFF.

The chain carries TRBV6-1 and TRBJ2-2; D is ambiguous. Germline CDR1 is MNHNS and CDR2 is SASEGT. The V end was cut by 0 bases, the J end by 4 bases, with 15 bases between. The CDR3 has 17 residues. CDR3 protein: CASSEAKVMVSTGELFF. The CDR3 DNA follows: TGTGCCAGCAGTGAAGCGAAAGTCATGGTGAGCACCGGGGAGCTGTTTTTT.

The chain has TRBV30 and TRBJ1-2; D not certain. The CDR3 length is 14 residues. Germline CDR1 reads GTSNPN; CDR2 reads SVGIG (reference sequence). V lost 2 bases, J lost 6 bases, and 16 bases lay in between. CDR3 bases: TGTGCCTGGAGTCCGGACGGCAGTGGGAATGGCTACACCTTC. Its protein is CAWSPDGSGNGYTF.

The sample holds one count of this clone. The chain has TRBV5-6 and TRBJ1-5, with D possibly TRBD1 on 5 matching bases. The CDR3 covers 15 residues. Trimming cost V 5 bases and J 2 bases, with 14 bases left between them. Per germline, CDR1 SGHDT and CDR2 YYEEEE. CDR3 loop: CASSLTSGGNQPQHF. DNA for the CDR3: TGTGCCAGCAGTCTAACCTCGGGGGGCAATCAGCCCCAGCATTTT.

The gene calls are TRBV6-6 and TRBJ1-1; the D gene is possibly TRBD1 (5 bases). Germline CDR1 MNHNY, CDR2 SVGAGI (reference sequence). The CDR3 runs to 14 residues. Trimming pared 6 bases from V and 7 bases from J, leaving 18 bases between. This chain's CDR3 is CASSLVSQGFEAFF. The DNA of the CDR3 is TGTGCCAGCAGCCTTGTTAGCCAGGGTTTTGAAGCTTTCTTT.

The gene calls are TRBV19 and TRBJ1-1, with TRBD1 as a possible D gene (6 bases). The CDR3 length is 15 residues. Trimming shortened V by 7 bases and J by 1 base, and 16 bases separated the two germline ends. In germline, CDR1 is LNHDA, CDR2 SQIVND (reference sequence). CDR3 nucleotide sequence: TGTGCCAGTAAAAGGGGGATCGAGTCGAACACTGAAGCTTTCTTT. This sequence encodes CASKRGIESNTEAFF.

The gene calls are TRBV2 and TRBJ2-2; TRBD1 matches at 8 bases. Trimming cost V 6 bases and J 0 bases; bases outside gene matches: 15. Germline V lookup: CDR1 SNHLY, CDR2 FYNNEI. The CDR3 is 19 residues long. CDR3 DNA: TGTGCCAGCAGCCTGGACAGGGACGACCCCCGTGCGAACACCGGGGAGCTGTTTTTT. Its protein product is CASSLDRDDPRANTGELFF.

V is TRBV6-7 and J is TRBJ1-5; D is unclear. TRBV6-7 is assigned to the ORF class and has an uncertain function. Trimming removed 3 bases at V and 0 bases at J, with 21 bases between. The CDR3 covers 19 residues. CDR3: CASSYISAILNFSNQPQHF. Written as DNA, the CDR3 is TGTGCCAGCAGTTATATTAGTGCGATCCTAAACTTTAGCAATCAGCCCCAGCATTTT.

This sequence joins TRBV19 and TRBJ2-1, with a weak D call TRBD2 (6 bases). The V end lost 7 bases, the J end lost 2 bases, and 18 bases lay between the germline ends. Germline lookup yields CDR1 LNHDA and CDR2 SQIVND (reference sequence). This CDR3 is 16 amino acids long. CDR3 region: CASTGAGSMTYNEQFF. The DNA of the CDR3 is TGTGCCAGTACCGGCGCGGGGTCAATGACCTACAATGAGCAGTTCTTC.